These T cell receptor beta chains were read from a single sample in a study of blood T cell repertoires in COVID-19. Measured with immunoSEQ multiplex PCR; TCRdb has only the in-frame clones, and not every one. The profile shows about 240,000 clones, around 83% of them singletons. Material: peripheral blood. All receptors derive from a woman aged 45-65 years with COVID-19, enrolled during active disease. CDR3s include the opening cysteine and the closing phenylalanine or tryptophan. Fields, in order: J gene, V gene, CDR3 protein.

J: TRBJ2-4; V: TRBV6-6; CDR3: CASSPTRSKNIQYF
J: TRBJ2-7; V: TRBV4-1; CDR3: CASSQRDTSYEQYF
J: TRBJ1-4; V: TRBV13; CDR3: CASSFEGATNEKLFF
J: TRBJ1-6; V: TRBV27; CDR3: CASSLARGNSPLHF
J: TRBJ1-1; V: TRBV7-3; CDR3: CASSLSGGTEAFF
J: TRBJ2-5; V: TRBV19; CDR3: CASRTQGAGETQYF
J: TRBJ1-2; V: TRBV2; CDR3: CASMTPDSLNFYTF
J: TRBJ1-6; V: TRBV6-5; CDR3: CASKSSSYNSPLHF
J: TRBJ2-6; V: TRBV5-1; CDR3: CASSRDSLSGANVLTF
J: TRBJ1-5; V: TRBV2; CDR3: CASGEDPDRARDQPQHF
J: TRBJ2-5; V: TRBV30; CDR3: CAWSPTGAGETQYF
J: TRBJ1-1; V: TRBV30; CDR3: CAWSVGALNTEAFF
J: TRBJ2-3; V: TRBV4-3; CDR3: CASRRGVLTSTDTQYF
J: TRBJ1-2; V: TRBV28; CDR3: CASSLWGGQGYTF
J: TRBJ2-7; V: TRBV28; CDR3: CASSVGDRVYEQYF
J: TRBJ1-4; V: TRBV5-1; CDR3: CASSLAGVEKLFF
J: TRBJ1-3; V: TRBV12-3/TRBV12-4; CDR3: CASSTYSGNTIYF
J: TRBJ2-3; V: TRBV24-1; CDR3: CATSEPDRDLTDTQYF
J: TRBJ1-6; V: TRBV13; CDR3: CASSLQGVIGSSPLHF
J: TRBJ1-5; V: TRBV5-6; CDR3: CASSLIGGTDQPQHF
J: TRBJ2-2; V: TRBV3-1/TRBV3-2; CDR3: CASSPSLGGGTGELFF
J: TRBJ2-1; V: TRBV19; CDR3: CASHPQRTGPGNEQFF
J: TRBJ2-7; V: TRBV10-2; CDR3: CASSDWASGVGEQYF
J: TRBJ1-1; V: TRBV30; CDR3: CAWRVNRNTEAFF
J: TRBJ2-7; V: TRBV7-2; CDR3: CASSPKAVGYEQYF
J: TRBJ2-7; V: TRBV7-2; CDR3: CASSLPGGSYEQYF
J: TRBJ1-2; V: TRBV3-1/TRBV3-2; CDR3: CASITRSRVYGYTF
J: TRBJ2-1; V: TRBV7-9; CDR3: CASTDGLAGNNEQFF